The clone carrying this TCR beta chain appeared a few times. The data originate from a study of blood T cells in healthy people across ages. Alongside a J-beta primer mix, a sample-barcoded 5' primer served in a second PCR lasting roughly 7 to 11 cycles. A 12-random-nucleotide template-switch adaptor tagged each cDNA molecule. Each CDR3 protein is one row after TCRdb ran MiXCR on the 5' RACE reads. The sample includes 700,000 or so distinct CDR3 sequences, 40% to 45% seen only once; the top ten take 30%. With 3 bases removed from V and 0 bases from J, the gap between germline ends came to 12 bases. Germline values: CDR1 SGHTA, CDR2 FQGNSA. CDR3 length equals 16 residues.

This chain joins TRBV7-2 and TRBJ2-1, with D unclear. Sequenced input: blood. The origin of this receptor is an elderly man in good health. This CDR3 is CASSFARRNSYNEQFF. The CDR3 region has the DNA TGTGCCAGCAGCTTCGCCAGGCGGAACTCCTACAATGAGCAGTTCTTC.